A selection of T cell receptor beta chains follows, all from one sample in a study of shared clonotypes between healthy human individuals. Data came from immunoSEQ multiplex PCR; TCRdb stores just in-frame clones and leaves some out. The sample has approximately 740,000 clones, approximately 92% seen once; the top ten hold around 24%. The sequencing input was naive CD8+ T cells sorted from blood. All receptors come from a man in his thirties or forties in good health. Each CDR3 is given with its conserved first and last residue.

v_gene	j_gene	CDR3aa
TRBV7-8	TRBJ2-3	CASSLLQESRTDTQYF
TRBV28	TRBJ2-7	CASTKGQLAYEQYF
TRBV10-3	TRBJ2-5	CAISERTGGYEGETQYF
TRBV27	TRBJ1-1	CASSLIGYTEAFF
TRBV15	TRBJ1-1	CATSRDLTPEAFF
TRBV27	TRBJ2-1	CASSPPRGGNEQFF
TRBV27	TRBJ1-5	CASSPGTPWPQHF
TRBV7-7	TRBJ2-5	CASSLAGVQETQYF
TRBV15	TRBJ1-2	CATSREGTLYGYTF
TRBV7-2	TRBJ2-5	CASSFGPGLAPMQTQYF
TRBV5-1	TRBJ2-1	CASSFERGSYNEQFF
TRBV30	TRBJ1-4	CAWSGPGDQGKLFF
TRBV25-1	TRBJ1-2	CASSESSGRAYGYTF
TRBV6-1	TRBJ1-1	CASSAYLEGMNTEAFF
TRBV27	TRBJ1-5	CASSLSGASPQPQHF
TRBV7-6	TRBJ1-2	CASSPPGRTNGYTF
TRBV4-3	TRBJ1-2	CASSLGNYGYTF
TRBV6-5	TRBJ1-2	CASSYSGIGPNYGYTF
TRBV7-9	TRBJ2-6	CASSLPVASSGANVLTF
TRBV7-4	TRBJ2-3	CASSLDRAITDTQYF
TRBV6-1	TRBJ2-7	CASSARGPYEQYF
TRBV29-1	TRBJ2-7	CSVKPSSYEQYF
TRBV27	TRBJ2-4	CASSLRQGRAKNIQYF
TRBV28	TRBJ1-1	CASGWTHFTEAFF
TRBV19	TRBJ2-7	CASSIVGASYEQYF
TRBV9	TRBJ2-5	CASSVGDSAETQYF
TRBV6-5	TRBJ2-2	CASSSGGELFF